This T cell receptor (beta chain) was profiled in a study of CD8+ T cells in alopecia areata. Study in general: Treatment ran 6 to 18 months, with 6 months of follow-up afterward. Study outcomes and limitations: It was less clear whether patients shared TCRs than it was in mice, possibly because of HLA.

The V gene lost 5 bases and the J gene lost 1 base, with 18 bases spanning the gap. CDR3 size: 18 residues. Germline CDR1 is SGHAT and CDR2 is FQDESV (reference sequence). Sequencing used cDNA as its template, made by extracting RNA and reverse transcribing it. Clones were read by immunoSEQ multiplex PCR, and TCRdb kept only the in-frame ones, dropping some. The data show 150,000 or so clones, 75% to 90% seen once. Regarding this clone: Its specificity is unknown.

This sequence originates from a human donor with alopecia areata. The rearrangement uses TRBV11-1 and TRBJ2-6; D possibly corresponds to TRBD2 (5 bases). Sequences were derived from CD8+ T cells sorted from blood, sampled at week 0. The CDR3 spells CASSRGPVEVSGANVLTF. DNA of the CDR3: TGTGCCAGCAGCCGAGGGCCCGTGGAAGTGTCTGGGGCCAACGTCCTGACTTTC. The complete variable domain, with remaining parts taken from reference TRBV11-1 and TRBJ2-6, reads EAEVAQSPRYKITEKSQAVAFWCDPISGHATLYWYRQILGQGPELLVQFQDESVVDDSQLPKDRFSAERLKGVDSTLKIQPAELGDSAMYLCASSRGPVEVSGANVLTFGAGSRLTVL.